Listed below are T cell receptor beta chains from one sample, sequenced in a study of T cells after yellow fever vaccination. Using its own MiXCR run on the 5' RACE reads, TCRdb lists one record per CDR3 protein. The sample records a few hundred thousand distinct CDR3 sequences, 6.8% being singletons. Here the sequenced sample was PBMCs, taken around 45 days after the first yellow fever vaccination. The receptors were gathered from a man between 18 and 35 years old who received the YFV17D yellow fever vaccine. Each CDR3 is given with its conserved first and last residue. A D gene is named only where the DNA matches it firmly. Where a row states a size, it is once, few, many or the class of an expanded clone; other rows omit it.

clone size: few
V gene: TRBV29-1
D gene: .
J gene: TRBJ2-2
CDR3 protein: CSVYRVKNTGELFF
CDR3 DNA: TGCAGCGTTTACAGGGTTAAGAACACCGGGGAGCTGTTTTTT

clone size: many
V gene: TRBV7-2
D gene: TRBD1
J gene: TRBJ1-5
CDR3 protein: CASSLGHRGLGQPQHF
CDR3 DNA: TGTGCCAGCAGCTTAGGGCACAGGGGGCTAGGTCAGCCCCAGCATTTT

clone size: once
V gene: TRBV12-3/TRBV12-4
D gene: .
J gene: TRBJ2-6
CDR3 protein: CASSPPAFGANVLNF
CDR3 DNA: TGTGCCAGCAGCCCCCCAGCGTTCGGGGCCAACGTCCTGAATTTC

clone size: .
V gene: TRBV6-2/TRBV6-3
D gene: .
J gene: TRBJ1-5
CDR3 protein: CASSYDGYSNQPQHF
CDR3 DNA: TGTGCCAGCAGTTACGATGGATATAGCAATCAGCCCCAGCATTTT

clone size: many
V gene: TRBV7-2
D gene: TRBD2
J gene: TRBJ2-5
CDR3 protein: CASSPPRGGQETQYF
CDR3 DNA: TGTGCCAGCAGCCCTCCCCGGGGGGGGCAAGAGACCCAGTACTTC

clone size: .
V gene: TRBV27
D gene: TRBD1
J gene: TRBJ2-7
CDR3 protein: CASSLGQGRPYF
CDR3 DNA: TGTGCCAGCAGTTTGGGACAGGGTCGTCCGTACTTC

clone size: many
V gene: TRBV5-1
D gene: TRBD1
J gene: TRBJ2-4
CDR3 protein: CASSPTGGLAKNIQYF
CDR3 DNA: TGCGCCAGCAGCCCCACAGGGGGGCTAGCCAAAAACATTCAGTACTTC

clone size: .
V gene: TRBV20-1
D gene: .
J gene: TRBJ2-3
CDR3 protein: CSARPGQNGRDTQYF
CDR3 DNA: TGCAGTGCGCGACCCGGGCAAAACGGGCGCGATACGCAGTATTTT

clone size: many
V gene: TRBV7-3
D gene: TRBD2
J gene: TRBJ2-1
CDR3 protein: CASSSSSGGLYNEQFF
CDR3 DNA: TGTGCCAGCAGCTCCTCTAGCGGGGGGCTCTACAATGAGCAGTTCTTC

clone size: .
V gene: TRBV5-1
D gene: TRBD2
J gene: TRBJ2-5
CDR3 protein: CASSDPDAAGGQETQYF
CDR3 DNA: TGCGCCAGCAGCGATCCGGATGCGGCGGGGGGGCAAGAGACCCAGTACTTC

clone size: .
V gene: TRBV6-1
D gene: TRBD1
J gene: TRBJ2-5
CDR3 protein: CASSPTGKSQETQYF
CDR3 DNA: TGTGCCAGCAGTCCGACAGGGAAAAGTCAAGAGACCCAGTACTTC

clone size: few
V gene: TRBV12-3/TRBV12-4
D gene: .
J gene: TRBJ2-3
CDR3 protein: CASRIGGAYTDTQYF
CDR3 DNA: TGTGCCAGCAGGATTGGCGGGGCCTACACAGATACGCAGTATTTT

clone size: many
V gene: TRBV9
D gene: .
J gene: TRBJ1-5
CDR3 protein: CASSGASGQPQHF
CDR3 DNA: TGTGCCAGCAGCGGGGCCTCGGGTCAGCCCCAGCATTTT

clone size: few
V gene: TRBV5-1
D gene: .
J gene: TRBJ1-4
CDR3 protein: CASSLRSNEKLFF
CDR3 DNA: TGCGCCAGCAGCTTACGGTCTAATGAAAAACTGTTTTTT

clone size: .
V gene: TRBV6-6
D gene: TRBD1
J gene: TRBJ2-7
CDR3 protein: CASSPDREQYF
CDR3 DNA: TGTGCCAGCAGTCCGGACAGGGAGCAGTACTTC

clone size: many
V gene: TRBV29-1
D gene: .
J gene: TRBJ2-5
CDR3 protein: CSVAYRGGETQYF
CDR3 DNA: TGCAGCGTTGCATATCGGGGTGGAGAGACCCAGTACTTC

clone size: .
V gene: TRBV7-6
D gene: .
J gene: TRBJ1-6
CDR3 protein: CASTRNGVNNSPLHF
CDR3 DNA: TGTGCCAGCACACGTAATGGAGTGAATAATTCACCCCTCCACTTT

clone size: few
V gene: TRBV4-1
D gene: .
J gene: TRBJ2-5
CDR3 protein: CASSQTPPSPQETQYF
CDR3 DNA: TGCGCCAGCAGCCAAACCCCTCCCTCCCCACAAGAGACCCAGTACTTC

clone size: .
V gene: TRBV5-1
D gene: TRBD1
J gene: TRBJ1-1
CDR3 protein: CASSPWDSNTEAFF
CDR3 DNA: TGCGCCAGCAGCCCGTGGGACAGCAACACTGAAGCTTTCTTT

clone size: few
V gene: TRBV7-3
D gene: TRBD2
J gene: TRBJ2-1
CDR3 protein: CASSLTGGGYNEQFF
CDR3 DNA: TGTGCCAGCAGCTTAACCGGGGGGGGCTACAATGAGCAGTTCTTC

clone size: .
V gene: TRBV27
D gene: .
J gene: TRBJ2-1
CDR3 protein: CASGGSGSYNEQFF
CDR3 DNA: TGTGCCAGCGGGGGGTCTGGTTCCTACAATGAGCAGTTCTTC

clone size: .
V gene: TRBV5-4
D gene: TRBD1
J gene: TRBJ1-1
CDR3 protein: CASSHFDRVNTEAFF
CDR3 DNA: TGTGCCAGCAGCCACTTTGACAGGGTAAACACTGAAGCTTTCTTT

clone size: .
V gene: TRBV11-2
D gene: TRBD1
J gene: TRBJ1-1
CDR3 protein: CASSLVRRGGAVNTEAFF
CDR3 DNA: TGTGCCAGCAGCTTAGTTCGTCGAGGGGGCGCTGTGAACACTGAAGCTTTCTTT

clone size: .
V gene: TRBV5-4
D gene: .
J gene: TRBJ2-2
CDR3 protein: CASSSSVTGELFF
CDR3 DNA: TGTGCCAGCAGCTCCTCAGTCACCGGGGAGCTGTTTTTT

clone size: many
V gene: TRBV28
D gene: .
J gene: TRBJ2-3
CDR3 protein: CASYSGDTQYF
CDR3 DNA: TGTGCCAGCTACTCCGGGGATACGCAGTATTTT

clone size: few
V gene: TRBV7-2
D gene: .
J gene: TRBJ2-1
CDR3 protein: CASSFWGTVHEQFF
CDR3 DNA: TGTGCCAGCAGCTTTTGGGGTACGGTGCATGAGCAGTTCTTC

clone size: .
V gene: TRBV9
D gene: .
J gene: TRBJ2-6
CDR3 protein: CASSAPTFYSGANVLTF
CDR3 DNA: TGTGCCAGCAGCGCCCCGACATTCTACTCTGGGGCCAACGTCCTGACTTTC

clone size: .
V gene: TRBV18
D gene: TRBD1
J gene: TRBJ2-2
CDR3 protein: CASSPNDRASTGELFF
CDR3 DNA: TGTGCCAGCTCACCAAACGACAGGGCCAGCACCGGGGAGCTGTTTTTT

clone size: many
V gene: TRBV10-3
D gene: TRBD1
J gene: TRBJ2-7
CDR3 protein: CAISEAPGQGTSYEQYF
CDR3 DNA: TGTGCCATCAGTGAGGCACCGGGACAGGGTACGTCCTACGAGCAGTACTTC

clone size: many
V gene: TRBV4-1
D gene: .
J gene: TRBJ2-7
CDR3 protein: CASSQDIPNNLGLGEQYF
CDR3 DNA: TGCGCCAGCAGCCAAGATATTCCCAATAACCTCGGACTGGGCGAGCAGTACTTC

clone size: many
V gene: TRBV9
D gene: .
J gene: TRBJ2-2
CDR3 protein: CASQNTGELFF
CDR3 DNA: TGTGCCAGCCAGAACACCGGGGAGCTGTTTTTT

clone size: .
V gene: TRBV25-1
D gene: TRBD1
J gene: TRBJ1-5
CDR3 protein: CASSRTGAGDQPQHF
CDR3 DNA: TGTGCCAGCAGTCGAACAGGGGCAGGTGACCAGCCCCAGCATTTT

clone size: few
V gene: TRBV7-2
D gene: .
J gene: TRBJ1-2
CDR3 protein: CASSFHTRVGYTF
CDR3 DNA: TGTGCCAGCAGCTTCCATACCAGGGTTGGCTACACCTTC

clone size: many
V gene: TRBV6-2/TRBV6-3
D gene: .
J gene: TRBJ2-2
CDR3 protein: CASSYKGGLRTGELFF
CDR3 DNA: TGTGCCAGCAGTTACAAGGGGGGGCTGCGAACCGGGGAGCTGTTTTTT

clone size: many
V gene: TRBV5-1
D gene: .
J gene: TRBJ2-2
CDR3 protein: CASSLGGLLNTGELFF
CDR3 DNA: TGCGCCAGCAGCTTGGGGGGACTCCTGAACACCGGGGAGCTGTTTTTT

clone size: .
V gene: TRBV13
D gene: TRBD2
J gene: TRBJ2-5
CDR3 protein: CASSQARTSVAKETQYF
CDR3 DNA: TGTGCCAGCAGCCAAGCCCGGACTAGCGTCGCCAAAGAGACCCAGTACTTC

clone size: .
V gene: TRBV9
D gene: .
J gene: TRBJ2-5
CDR3 protein: CASGGETIVRETQYF
CDR3 DNA: TGTGCCAGCGGTGGGGAGACTATAGTGCGGGAGACCCAGTACTTC

clone size: .
V gene: TRBV7-9
D gene: TRBD1
J gene: TRBJ1-2
CDR3 protein: CASSEPGQETNYGYTF
CDR3 DNA: TGTGCCAGCAGTGAACCCGGACAGGAAACTAACTATGGCTACACCTTC

clone size: .
V gene: TRBV12-3/TRBV12-4
D gene: .
J gene: TRBJ2-3
CDR3 protein: CASRPQVDSADTQYF
CDR3 DNA: TGTGCTAGCAGACCCCAGGTAGACTCGGCAGATACGCAGTATTTT

clone size: many
V gene: TRBV30
D gene: TRBD2
J gene: TRBJ2-5
CDR3 protein: CAWSFSGASETQYF
CDR3 DNA: TGTGCCTGGAGTTTTAGCGGGGCCTCAGAGACCCAGTACTTC

clone size: few
V gene: TRBV6-5
D gene: TRBD1
J gene: TRBJ1-1
CDR3 protein: CASSYQGAWTEAFF
CDR3 DNA: TGTGCCAGCAGTTATCAGGGGGCCTGGACTGAAGCTTTCTTT

clone size: few
V gene: TRBV20-1
D gene: .
J gene: TRBJ1-4
CDR3 protein: CSARRERREKLFF
CDR3 DNA: TGCAGTGCTAGAAGGGAGAGACGGGAAAAACTGTTTTTT

clone size: few
V gene: TRBV20-1
D gene: .
J gene: TRBJ2-5
CDR3 protein: CSASGLPLQETQYF
CDR3 DNA: TGCAGTGCTAGCGGTCTCCCCCTACAAGAGACCCAGTACTTC

clone size: many
V gene: TRBV4-3
D gene: .
J gene: TRBJ2-5
CDR3 protein: CASSQVLEGRETQYF
CDR3 DNA: TGCGCCAGCAGCCAAGTTTTAGAGGGGAGGGAGACCCAGTACTTC

clone size: .
V gene: TRBV20-1
D gene: .
J gene: TRBJ1-1
CDR3 protein: CSARERSGLRNTEAFF
CDR3 DNA: TGCAGTGCTAGAGAACGGTCTGGACTCAGAAACACTGAAGCTTTCTTT

clone size: few
V gene: TRBV11-2
D gene: .
J gene: TRBJ2-1
CDR3 protein: CASSLNWDSQFF
CDR3 DNA: TGTGCCAGCAGCTTAAATTGGGACTCGCAGTTCTTC

clone size: few
V gene: TRBV29-1
D gene: .
J gene: TRBJ2-1
CDR3 protein: CSVEAGDVAYNEQFF
CDR3 DNA: TGCAGCGTTGAGGCAGGGGACGTTGCGTACAATGAGCAGTTCTTC

clone size: .
V gene: TRBV9
D gene: .
J gene: TRBJ2-7
CDR3 protein: CASSVSGGGGPDEQYF
CDR3 DNA: TGTGCCAGCAGCGTATCAGGAGGGGGGGGGCCCGACGAGCAGTACTTC

clone size: .
V gene: TRBV6-2/TRBV6-3
D gene: .
J gene: TRBJ1-5
CDR3 protein: CASSSVGGQPQHF
CDR3 DNA: TGTGCCAGCAGTTCGGTCGGGGGTCAGCCCCAGCATTTT

clone size: .
V gene: TRBV3-1
D gene: .
J gene: TRBJ2-1
CDR3 protein: CATTQDWRSYNEQFF
CDR3 DNA: TGTGCCACCACCCAAGATTGGCGCTCCTACAATGAGCAGTTCTTC

clone size: few
V gene: TRBV7-6
D gene: .
J gene: TRBJ2-4
CDR3 protein: CASSMTGWGDIQYF
CDR3 DNA: TGTGCCAGCAGCATGACAGGGTGGGGGGACATTCAGTACTTC

clone size: many
V gene: TRBV7-2
D gene: .
J gene: TRBJ2-3
CDR3 protein: CASSPTWTDTQYF
CDR3 DNA: TGTGCCAGCAGCCCGACCTGGACAGATACGCAGTATTTT

clone size: many
V gene: TRBV20-1
D gene: .
J gene: TRBJ2-1
CDR3 protein: CSARQVISSYNEQFF
CDR3 DNA: TGCAGTGCTAGGCAAGTGATTAGCTCCTACAATGAGCAGTTCTTC

clone size: .
V gene: TRBV6-2/TRBV6-3
D gene: .
J gene: TRBJ2-5
CDR3 protein: CAGSGFGYDQETQYF
CDR3 DNA: TGTGCCGGTTCAGGATTCGGCTATGATCAAGAGACCCAGTACTTC

clone size: .
V gene: TRBV12-3/TRBV12-4
D gene: TRBD1
J gene: TRBJ2-7
CDR3 protein: CASSPGTGYFNEQYF
CDR3 DNA: TGTGCCAGCAGTCCCGGGACAGGGTATTTTAACGAGCAGTACTTC

clone size: few
V gene: TRBV20-1
D gene: TRBD2
J gene: TRBJ2-1
CDR3 protein: CSAPSGAFGEQFF
CDR3 DNA: TGCAGTGCACCTAGCGGGGCCTTCGGGGAGCAGTTCTTC

clone size: few
V gene: TRBV5-1
D gene: TRBD2
J gene: TRBJ2-3
CDR3 protein: CASNAGGSTDTQYF
CDR3 DNA: TGCGCCAGCAATGCGGGAGGTAGCACAGATACGCAGTATTTT

clone size: many
V gene: TRBV5-5
D gene: .
J gene: TRBJ2-1
CDR3 protein: CASSLAGYNRDEQFF
CDR3 DNA: TGTGCCAGCAGCTTGGCGGGGTACAACCGCGATGAGCAGTTCTTC

clone size: few
V gene: TRBV10-3
D gene: .
J gene: TRBJ1-1
CDR3 protein: CAISETSKDTEAFF
CDR3 DNA: TGTGCCATCAGTGAGACGTCCAAGGACACTGAAGCTTTCTTT

clone size: .
V gene: TRBV15
D gene: .
J gene: TRBJ1-2
CDR3 protein: CATSPHRGDYGYTF
CDR3 DNA: TGTGCCACCAGCCCCCACCGGGGGGACTATGGCTACACCTTC